This note documents a single T cell receptor beta chain sequence. What it binds is not known. Per the germline V gene, CDR1 is MDHEN and CDR2 is SYDVKM. Trimming removed 5 bases from V and 5 bases from J; junction bases left unmatched: 10. The CDR3 length is 16 residues. It was through 5'RACE template switching that TCR cDNA was made, with a universal primer site and UMIs added. TCRdb re-analysed the 5' RACE reads in MiXCR, keeping a single row per CDR3 protein. This sample has 500,000 to 650,000 distinct CDR3 sequences, with about 12% found just once. The sample comes from a study of T cells after yellow fever vaccination. General observations from the study: Peaking on day 5 versus 15, the secondary response was faster but weaker. Abundant contaminating clonotypes from the bulk population could appear in FACS-sorted repertoires. Booster samples showed a return of most primary-vaccination clones (roughly 96% CD4, approximately 88% CD8).

This specimen was PBMCs, taken on the day of the yellow fever booster vaccination. The rearrangement joins TRBV28 to TRBJ2-3; 10 bases line up with TRBD1. The receptor comes from a man aged 30 to 39 who received the YFV17D yellow fever vaccine. This CDR3 reads CASSEGGQGIRDTQYF. The CDR3, as DNA: TGTGCCAGCAGTGAAGGGGGACAGGGGATTAGAGATACGCAGTATTTT.